These 3 T cell receptor beta chains were sequenced from one sample in a study of CD8 T cells in ankylosing spondylitis. The study, taken as a whole, reports: Among TCR beta sequences, a motif of 7 to 9 highly homologous variants appeared characteristic of ankylosing spondylitis blood.

No antigens are known for them. TCRdb reanalysed the 5' RACE reads using MiXCR and keeps one entry per CDR3 protein. The sample holds hundreds of thousands of distinct CDR3 sequences; 12% are singletons and the top ten take approximately 0.5%. The sample consisted of blood, either unsorted or a sorted T cell fraction (not recorded which). Receptors originate from a male donor with ankylosing spondylitis.

This clonotype was counted at least ten times. DNA for the CDR3: TGTGCCAGCAGCCTTAGCAATCAGCCCCAGCATTTT. Protein: CASSLSNQPQHF. The chain recombines TRBV19 with TRBJ1-5; no clear D. The CDR3 runs 12 residues. The germline V and J ends were trimmed by 9 bases and 0 bases, with 6 bases remaining between them. CDR1 is LNHDA, CDR2 SQIVND, per germline (reference sequence).

This clonotype was counted between two and nine times. The CDR3, as DNA: TGCAGTGCCCCCAGGCCTGGTTTAGGCAATGAGCAGTTCTTC. Its translation: CSAPRPGLGNEQFF. This chain joins TRBV20-1 and TRBJ2-1; D gene ambiguous. V lost 6 bases, J lost 6 bases, and 18 bases lay in between. Germline V lookup: CDR1 DFQATT, CDR2 SNEGSKA (reference sequence). CDR3 length: 14 residues.

This clonotype was seen a handful of times. This chain links TRBV7-6 with TRBJ2-7; unclear D gene. Deletions cut 1 base from V and 6 bases from J, with 16 bases between. The CDR3 spans 15 residues. Germline CDR1 SGHVS, CDR2 FNYEAQ. The CDR3 region is CASSLVRAWEGEQYF. In DNA form, the CDR3 reads TGTGCCAGCAGCTTAGTTAGGGCTTGGGAAGGCGAGCAGTACTTC.